This T cell receptor (beta chain) was documented in a study of shared clonotypes between healthy human individuals. Study context: Three plates were used per donor for CD4 naive, three for CD4 memory, two for CD8 naive and one for CD8 memory.

Assay: immunoSEQ multiplex PCR; the TCRdb copy retains only in-frame clones and omits some. The sample records fewer than 1.4 million clones, 75% to 80% being singletons. The sample holds a few counts of this clone. The CDR3 is 15 amino acids. V was cut by 2 bases and J by 2 bases, with 13 bases left in between. Germline assignment: CDR1 MDHEN and CDR2 SYDVKM. All participating donors were Caucasian adults from Nashville, Tennessee. This receptor was obtained from a man younger than 35 in good health. Some clones in this sample may be carry-over from other donors' samples. Sequencing was done on a sample of memory CD4+ T cells from PBMCs. Subset described: CD45RA-negative fraction. The chain joins TRBV28 to TRBJ2-7; D may be TRBD1 (6 bases). The CDR3 sequence is CASSLSGTNTYEQYF. In DNA, the CDR3 is TGTGCCAGCAGTTTAAGTGGGACAAATACCTACGAGCAGTACTTC.